The 27 T cell receptor beta chains reported below all come from one sample, sequenced in a study of T cell responses to AZD1222 COVID-19 vaccine. Profiling relied on immunoSEQ multiplex PCR, and the TCRdb table lists in-frame clones only, not all of them. This sample has 15,000 or so clones, with less than 90% found just once. Specimen: peripheral blood, collected 28 days after the second AZD1222 dose. The receptors originated from an adult who received the AZD1222 COVID-19 vaccine.

This clone was seen only a few times. The V and J genes are TRBV13 and TRBJ2-2; 14 nucleotides match TRBD2. With 3 bases clipped from V and 2 bases from J, the junction kept 5 bases outside the gene matches. The CDR3 is 18 amino acids. The germline V gene encodes CDR1 PRHDT and CDR2 FYEKMQ (reference sequence). The CDR3 loop reads CASSFRTSGRTNTGELFF. For the CDR3, the DNA is TGTGCCAGCAGCTTCAGGACTAGCGGGAGGACCAACACCGGGGAGCTGTTTTTT.

The chain joins TRBV5-1 to TRBJ2-1, with a possible D match to TRBD1 (6 bases). CDR1 is SGHRS and CDR2 is YFSETQ in the germline V gene. CDR3 size: 15 residues. Trimming stripped 0 bases from V and 9 bases from J, with 16 bases between. The CDR3 loop reads CASSLVQGEYGEQFF. CDR3 nucleotide sequence: TGCGCCAGCAGCTTGGTACAGGGTGAATATGGTGAGCAGTTCTTC.

The gene calls are TRBV19 and TRBJ2-1; D remains unclear. The ends were cut back, 6 bases at V and 5 bases at J, with 8 bases in the middle. This CDR3 has 12 amino acids. From germline, CDR1 is LNHDA and CDR2 SQIVND (reference sequence). The CDR3 spells CASRVRDNEQFF. CDR3 DNA: TGTGCCAGTAGGGTAAGGGACAATGAGCAGTTCTTC.

The chain links TRBV5-4 to TRBJ2-7; 10 bases map to TRBD2. Germline V gene data show CDR1 as SGHNT and CDR2 as YYREEE (reference sequence). Germline trimming cut 10 bases from V and 2 bases from J; bases unmatched to any gene: 15. This CDR3 is 16 amino acids long. The CDR3 reads CAERSSGRDHPYEQYF. The CDR3 DNA reads TGTGCCGAAAGGTCTAGCGGGAGAGATCACCCCTACGAGCAGTACTTC.

This clone was recorded once. V usage is TRBV9 and J usage is TRBJ1-1; no clear D gene. Trimming pared 6 bases from V and 1 base from J, leaving 16 bases between. The CDR3 has 15 amino acids. Germline CDR1 reads SGDLS; CDR2 reads YYNGEE. For the CDR3, the DNA is TGTGCCAGCACCCCTCTTAGAGGAGAGAACACTGAAGCTTTCTTT. Translation gives CASTPLRGENTEAFF.

The chain employs TRBV27 and TRBJ2-1; a weak D match, TRBD2 (5 bases). Germline V gene sequence: CDR1 MNHEY, CDR2 SMNVEV (reference sequence). V lost 5 bases and J lost 9, with 20 bases in between. The CDR3 is 15 residues long. The CDR3 loop is CASSLRGVQTGEQFF. The CDR3 nucleotides read TGTGCCAGCAGTCTTCGGGGAGTGCAGACGGGTGAGCAGTTCTTC.

This clone has more than one count but fewer than ten. The chain employs TRBV7-2 and TRBJ1-1; the D is unclear. Trimming took off 0 bases at V and 1 base at J, with 3 bases between the two ends. Per the germline V gene, CDR1 is SGHTA and CDR2 is FQGNSA. This CDR3 is 13 amino acids long. In DNA form, the CDR3 reads TGTGCCAGCAGCTTAGCTGAGAACACTGAAGCTTTCTTT. Amino acids: CASSLAENTEAFF. The variable domain in full, with the rest retrieved from reference TRBV7-2 and TRBJ1-1, is GAGVSQSPSNKVTEKGKDVELRCDPISGHTALYWYRQSLGQGLEFLIYFQGNSAPDKSGLPSDRFSAERTGGSVSTLTIQRTQQEDSAVYLCASSLAENTEAFFGQGTRLTVV.

The chain joins TRBV9 to TRBJ2-5; 10 nucleotides match TRBD2. CDR1 SGDLS and CDR2 YYNGEE come from the germline V gene. V shed 0 bases, J shed 8 bases, and the junction held 7 bases outside the gene matches. This CDR3 comprises 15 residues. CDR3 in amino acids: CASSVDPSGSGTQYF. The CDR3 bases are TGTGCCAGCAGCGTAGATCCTAGCGGGAGTGGTACCCAGTACTTC.

The V gene is TRBV27, the J gene TRBJ2-6, with 8 bases aligning to TRBD2. J was trimmed by 1 base and V by 5 bases; bases with no gene match: 13. Germline CDR1 reads MNHEY; CDR2 reads SMNVEV (reference sequence). The length of the CDR3 is 19 residues. The CDR3 reads CASSPSMGTRDSGANVLTF. CDR3 coding DNA: TGTGCCAGCAGTCCATCCATGGGGACTAGGGATTCTGGGGCCAACGTCCTGACTTTC.

This chain links TRBV19 with TRBJ2-7, with a weak D call TRBD2 (6 bases). The CDR3 runs to 13 residues. Germline CDR1 is LNHDA and CDR2 is SQIVND (reference sequence). Trimming cost V 2 bases and J 6 bases, with 11 bases left between them. The DNA for the CDR3 is TGTGCCAGTAGTATAAAGGCGGGGTCCGAGCAGTACTTC. Translated: CASSIKAGSEQYF.

V gene TRBV29-1 combines with J gene TRBJ1-2, with a weak D call TRBD1 (6 bases). The CDR3 covers 13 residues. CDR1 is SQVTM and CDR2 is ANQGSEA in the germline V gene. V was shortened by 2 bases and J by 4 bases, with 11 bases between the two germline ends. The CDR3: CSVETGSVYGYTF. The CDR3 DNA follows: TGCAGCGTTGAAACAGGGTCGGTCTATGGCTACACCTTC.

The CDR3: CASSVGANVLTF. DNA for the CDR3: TGTGCCAGCAGCGTTGGGGCCAACGTCCTGACTTTC. This chain connects TRBV12-3 or TRBV12-4 to TRBJ2-6; D is uncertain. The CDR3 runs to 12 residues. V lost 6 bases and J 3 bases, leaving 3 bases between the germline ends.

This sequence joins TRBV5-5 and TRBJ1-2, with 7 nucleotides matching TRBD1. The CDR3 spans 15 residues. Germline trimming cut 2 bases from V and 11 bases from J; bases unmatched to any gene: 15. Germline CDR1 SGHKS, CDR2 YYEKEE (reference sequence). The CDR3 loop reads CASSFTRDSRMGYTF. The CDR3 DNA is TGTGCCAGCAGCTTCACGCGGGACAGCAGGATGGGGTACACCTTC.

This clone was counted once. The chain couples TRBV3-1 (or the pseudogene TRBV3-2) to TRBJ1-5; D might be TRBD1 (5 bases). The CDR3 loop spans 14 amino acids. CDR1 LGHDT and CDR2 YNNKEL come from the germline V gene (reference sequence). V lost 1 base to trimming and J lost 7 bases, with 11 bases between them. In DNA, the CDR3 is TGTGCCAGCAGCCAAGGGGGGGTAACACAGCCCCAGCATTTT. As protein: CASSQGGVTQPQHF.

The chain combines TRBV28 with TRBJ2-7; the D is unclear. The CDR3 length is 11 residues. Per the germline V gene, CDR1 is MDHEN and CDR2 is SYDVKM. V lost 6 bases to trimming and J lost 5 bases, with 8 bases between them. The CDR3 reads CASSLLHEQYF. As DNA, the CDR3 is TGTGCCAGCAGCCTGCTCCACGAGCAGTACTTC.

This sequence joins TRBV18 and TRBJ1-4, with 8 nucleotides matching TRBD1. CDR3 length: 16 residues. Unmatched junction bases numbered 6, after V lost 4 bases and J lost 2 bases. Germline lookup yields CDR1 KGHSH and CDR2 LQKENI. The CDR3 protein is CASSRETGATNEKLFF. The CDR3 DNA reads as TGTGCCAGCTCACGGGAGACAGGGGCCACTAATGAAAAACTGTTTTTT.

This clone is judged medium-sized (0.01 to 0.1%). This chain joins TRBV29-1 and TRBJ2-1; D remains ambiguous. V was clipped by 3 bases and J by 5 bases, with 17 bases between them. CDR1 and CDR2 (germline): SQVTM, ANQGSEA. This CDR3 is built from 15 residues. CDR3 DNA: TGCAGCGTTGAGGGCCGGCTCTGGGAACACAATGAGCAGTTCTTC. Amino acid sequence: CSVEGRLWEHNEQFF.

The rearrangement links TRBV3-1 (or the pseudogene TRBV3-2) to TRBJ1-5, with TRBD1 matching 7 bases. The J segment lost 2 bases and the V segment lost 0 bases, leaving 4 bases of the junction unmatched. CDR3 length: 16 amino acids. Germline values: CDR1 LGHDT, CDR2 YNNKEL (reference sequence). The CDR3 sequence is CASSQDFGTGNQPQHF. The CDR3 nucleotides read TGTGCCAGCAGCCAAGATTTTGGGACAGGCAATCAGCCCCAGCATTTT.

The chain is built from TRBV21-1 and TRBJ2-3; TRBD1, the table's D call, was not compared with the DNA. TRBV21-1 is a documented pseudogene. CDR3 size: 19 residues. Here the CDR3 reads CASSKRREGDKHLTDTQYF. The DNA of the CDR3 is TGTGCCAGCAGCAAACGACGGGAAGGGGACAAACACCTCACAGATACGCAGTATTTT.

This chain connects TRBV7-3 to TRBJ2-2, with D possibly being TRBD2 (6 bases). The CDR3 runs to 15 residues. V shed 0 bases and J shed 3 bases, with 8 bases lying between them. Per the germline V gene, CDR1 is SGHTA and CDR2 is FQGTGA. The CDR3 reads CASSLTASDTGELFF. The DNA for the CDR3 is TGTGCCAGCAGCTTAACGGCTAGCGACACCGGGGAGCTGTTTTTT.

The chain joins TRBV7-9 to TRBJ1-1; possibly TRBD1 for D (5 bases). Germline loops: CDR1 SEHNR, CDR2 FQNEAQ (reference sequence). This CDR3 region has 12 residues. The V gene lost 10 bases and the J gene lost 4 bases, with 13 bases spanning the gap. The CDR3 DNA reads TGTGCCACGGGACGGGAGCTCACTGAAGCTTTCTTT. It is translated as CATGRELTEAFF.

The chain is built from TRBV28 and TRBJ1-2; D remains unclear. Looked up from germline, CDR1 is MDHEN and CDR2 is SYDVKM. CDR3 length equals 15 residues. The V and J ends lost 2 bases and 2 bases respectively, with 12 bases between them. The CDR3 bases are TGTGCCAGCAGTTTAAGTCAAGGAGGGAACTATGGCTACACCTTC. As protein: CASSLSQGGNYGYTF.

V and J are TRBV7-2 and TRBJ2-5, with 11 bases lining up with TRBD1. V trimming: 5 bases; J trimming: 5 bases; junction bases outside the gene matches: 7. The germline CDR1 and CDR2 sequences are SGHTA and FQGNSA. The CDR3 has 15 residues. CDR3 coding DNA: TGTGCCAGCAGCCCCGGCGGGACAGGGGGGGAGACCCAGTACTTC. Encoded protein: CASSPGGTGGETQYF.

The rearrangement joins TRBV19 to TRBJ1-5; 7 bases are a match to TRBD1. Germline CDR1 reads LNHDA; CDR2 reads SQIVND (reference sequence). The CDR3 runs 15 residues. Trimming at V came to 6 bases and at J to 2 bases, leaving 7 bases not matched to a gene. This CDR3 reads CASRTHRGGNQPQHF. The CDR3 region has the DNA TGTGCCAGTAGAACTCACAGGGGAGGCAATCAGCCCCAGCATTTT.

The DNA for the CDR3 is TGTGCCAGCAGCCCCGGGACAGGGACCACTGAAGCTTTCTTT. Amino acids: CASSPGTGTTEAFF. The rearrangement joins TRBV28 to TRBJ1-1, with 9 nucleotides matching TRBD1. J was trimmed by 4 bases and V by 6 bases; bases with no gene match: 6. Germline V gives CDR1 MDHEN, CDR2 SYDVKM. The CDR3 length is 14 residues.

The gene calls are TRBV7-2 and TRBJ1-2, with 9 positions matching TRBD1. V was pared by 10 bases and J by 4 bases, with 16 bases of the junction left unmatched. Germline V gene data show CDR1 as SGHTA and CDR2 as FQGNSA. The CDR3 is 16 residues long. CDR3 loop: CATPKEQGARGYGYTF. CDR3 sequence (DNA): TGTGCCACACCGAAAGAACAGGGGGCGAGGGGCTATGGCTACACCTTC.

The chain is built from TRBV7-8 and TRBJ2-2; TRBD2 might be the D (5 bases). Trimming removed 2 bases at V and 0 bases at J, with 10 bases between. Germline V CDR1 and CDR2: SGHVS, FQNEAQ. This CDR3 has 16 amino acids. The CDR3 DNA reads TGTGCCAGCAGCTTATTCGGACTTTCGAACACCGGGGAGCTGTTTTTT. It is translated as CASSLFGLSNTGELFF.